A single sample is the source of the 7 T cell receptor beta chains below, sequenced in a study of T-cell memory formation after mild COVID-19. TCRdb re-called the 5' RACE reads through MiXCR, storing one row per CDR3 protein. The sample holds 250,000 to 400,000 distinct CDR3 sequences, approximately 14% seen once. The sample was PBMCs or a T cell subset sorted from them (not recorded which). The receptor set was obtained from a man younger than 35 who had mild COVID-19 (a few samples of this study predate the infection). Cell type and time point are not known.

The table lists this clonotype with a few counts. The chain combines TRBV9 with TRBJ1-2; possible D gene TRBD1, 6 bases. The CDR3 loop spans 14 amino acids. The V end lost 5 bases, the J end lost 2 bases, and 13 bases lay between the germline ends. From germline, CDR1 is SGDLS and CDR2 YYNGEE. Here the CDR3 DNA reads TGTGCCAGCAGTAGGACAGACCTAAACTATGGCTACACCTTC. This codes for CASSRTDLNYGYTF. Full variable domain (outside the CDR3, taken from reference TRBV9 and TRBJ1-2): DSGVTQTPKHLITATGQRVTLRCSPRSGDLSVYWYQQSLDQGLQFLIQYYNGEERAKGNILERFSAQQFPDLHSELNLSSLELGDSALYFCASSRTDLNYGYTFGSGTRLTVV.

This chain joins TRBV6-5 and TRBJ2-2, with D hard to call. Germline values: CDR1 MNHEY, CDR2 SVGAGI. The CDR3 length is 13 residues. Trimming stripped 0 bases from V and 7 bases from J, with 6 bases between. DNA of the CDR3: TGTGCCAGCAGTTACTCGGCAGGCGGGGAGCTGTTTTTT. The encoded protein is CASSYSAGGELFF.

This sequence joins TRBV7-6 and TRBJ2-1; 10 bases fit TRBD1. Germline values: CDR1 SGHVS, CDR2 FNYEAQ. Germline trimming cut 1 base from V and 9 bases from J; bases unmatched to any gene: 6. The CDR3 runs 15 residues. The CDR3 DNA reads as TGTGCCAGCAGCTTAGTGACAGGGGGCGGGTGTGAGCAGTTCTTC. Protein product: CASSLVTGGGCEQFF.

This clonotype was observed a handful of times. The V and J genes are TRBV19 and TRBJ1-5; D remains unclear. V dropped 7 bases and J dropped 0 bases, with 10 bases sitting between them. Germline-derived CDR1 and CDR2 are LNHDA and SQIVND (reference sequence). The CDR3 is made up of 14 amino acids. CDR3 sequence (DNA): TGTGCCAGTAAAGTTGGGTTTAGCAATCAGCCCCAGCATTTT. This translates into CASKVGFSNQPQHF.

This chain links TRBV4-3 with TRBJ2-7; 13 bases are shared with TRBD2. Germline V gene data show CDR1 as LGHNA and CDR2 as YSLEER. The CDR3 is made up of 16 amino acids. J was trimmed by 5 bases and V by 1 base; bases with no gene match: 5. This chain's CDR3 is CASSQGEGLAGDEQYF. CDR3 sequence (DNA): TGCGCCAGCAGCCAAGGGGAAGGACTAGCGGGGGACGAGCAGTACTTC.

The chain has TRBV18 and TRBJ1-1; TRBD1 matches at 7 bases. This CDR3 has 14 amino acids. The germline V gene encodes CDR1 KGHSH and CDR2 LQKENI. J was trimmed by 6 bases and V by 3 bases; bases with no gene match: 7. The CDR3 DNA is TGTGCCAGCTCACCTTTAGTACAGGGGTCTGAAGCTTTCTTT. Translation: CASSPLVQGSEAFF. The full variable domain, with the rest looked up from reference TRBV18 and TRBJ1-1, is NAGVMQNPRHLVRRRGQEARLRCSPMKGHSHVYWYRQLPEEGLKFMVYLQKENIIDESGMPKERFSAEFPKEGPSILRIQQVVRGDSAAYFCASSPLVQGSEAFFGQGTRLTVV.

This clonotype appeared a few times. The gene calls are TRBV6-5 and TRBJ2-7, with 8 bases fitting TRBD2. With V trimmed by 3 bases and J by 4 bases, 2 bases remained unmatched. This CDR3 is built from 13 residues. Germline assignment: CDR1 MNHEY and CDR2 SVGAGI. CDR3 coding DNA: TGTGCCAGCAGTTATGCGGGGGGATACGAGCAGTACTTC. Residues: CASSYAGGYEQYF.